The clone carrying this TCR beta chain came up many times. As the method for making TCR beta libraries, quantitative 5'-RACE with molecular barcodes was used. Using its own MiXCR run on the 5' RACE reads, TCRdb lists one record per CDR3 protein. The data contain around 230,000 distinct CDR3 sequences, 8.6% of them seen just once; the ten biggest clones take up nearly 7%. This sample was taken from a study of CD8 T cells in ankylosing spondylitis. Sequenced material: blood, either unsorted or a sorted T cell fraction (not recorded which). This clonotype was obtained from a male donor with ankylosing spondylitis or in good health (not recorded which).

CDR3 region: CASSLGFGDTEAFF. The CDR3 region has the DNA TGTGCCAGCAGCTTAGGTTTCGGGGACACTGAAGCTTTCTTT. V is TRBV7-9 and J is TRBJ1-1; D is unclear. With 1 base removed from V and 3 bases from J, the gap between germline ends came to 9 bases. CDR1 and CDR2 from the germline V gene are SEHNR and FQNEAQ (reference sequence). The CDR3 is 14 amino acids.